This passage covers 26 T cell receptor beta chains from one sample sequenced in a study of technical replicates of blood from several donors. TCRdb's table, derived via immunoSEQ multiplex PCR, lists solely in-frame clones and lacks some. The sample lists roughly 100,000 clones; around 95% were seen once. Sequencing used T cells isolated from PBMCs. Receptors originate from a human donor in good health.

The chain uses TRBV5-4 and TRBJ2-3; 12 bases fit TRBD2. Per germline, CDR1 SGHNT and CDR2 YYREEE (reference sequence). V was clipped by 4 bases and J by 2 bases; unmatched bases: 5. CDR3 length: 16 amino acids. CDR3 sequence: CASSGGLAGLTDTQYF. CDR3 DNA sequence: TGTGCCAGCAGCGGGGGACTAGCGGGCCTCACAGATACGCAGTATTTT.

The chain employs TRBV19 and TRBJ1-1, with D possibly TRBD1 on 5 matching bases. Germline CDR1 is LNHDA and CDR2 is SQIVND (reference sequence). V gave up 4 bases and J gave up 0 bases, with 15 bases separating them. This CDR3 is 16 amino acids long. This CDR3 reads CASSTRDGSLNTEAFF. The DNA of the CDR3 is TGTGCCAGTAGTACGCGGGACGGTTCTTTGAACACTGAAGCTTTCTTT.

The rearrangement joins TRBV29-1 to TRBJ1-5; TRBD1 might be the D (5 bases). Between the trimmed V and J ends, which lost 4 bases and 7 bases, there was a span of 14 bases. The CDR3 consists of 13 residues. Per germline, CDR1 SQVTM and CDR2 ANQGSEA. The CDR3 spells CSVGWGGGQPQHF. DNA of the CDR3: TGCAGCGTTGGTTGGGGGGGTGGGCAGCCCCAGCATTTT. Based on the CDR3 plus reference TRBV29-1 and TRBJ1-5, the full variable domain is SAVISQKPSRDICQRGTSLTIQCQVDSQVTMMFWYRQQPGQSLTLIATANQGSEATYESGFVIDKFPISRPNLTFSTLTVSNMSPEDSSIYLCSVGWGGGQPQHFGDGTRLSIL.

V and J are TRBV28 and TRBJ1-1, with no clear D. The V and J ends lost 5 bases and 4 bases respectively, with 26 bases between them. This CDR3 has 18 residues. Looked up from germline, CDR1 is MDHEN and CDR2 is SYDVKM. DNA for the CDR3: TGTGCCAGCAGTAACCGAGTTTTTCTTGTTGCTACTACCACTGAAGCTTTCTTT. Its protein product is CASSNRVFLVATTTEAFF.

The chain links TRBV5-4 to TRBJ1-5; TRBD1 agrees at 7 bases. Trimming took 3 bases from V and 0 from J; bases not matched to a gene: 15. CDR3 length equals 19 residues. CDR1 is SGHNT and CDR2 is YYREEE in the germline V gene (reference sequence). The chain's CDR3 is CASSWGQKEGPYSNQPQHF. CDR3 in DNA: TGTGCCAGCAGCTGGGGACAGAAGGAGGGACCGTATAGCAATCAGCCCCAGCATTTT. Complete variable domain (other parts from reference TRBV5-4 and TRBJ1-5): ETGVTQSPTHLIKTRGQQVTLRCSSQSGHNTVSWYQQALGQGPQFIFQYYREEENGRGNFPPRFSGLQFPNYSSELNVNALELDDSALYLCASSWGQKEGPYSNQPQHFGDGTRLSIL.

This clone was recorded once. The chain recombines TRBV4-2 with TRBJ2-7; 9 bases are a match to TRBD1. This CDR3 has 13 amino acids. Trimming removed 8 bases from V and 6 bases from J; junction bases left unmatched: 8. Germline V gene lookup returns CDR1 LGHNA and CDR2 YNFKEQ. CDR3 in amino acids: CASGDGDRAEQYF. Written as DNA, the CDR3 is TGTGCCAGCGGGGACGGGGACAGGGCCGAGCAGTACTTC.

This sequence joins TRBV2 and TRBJ1-2; D is unresolved. This CDR3 is 13 amino acids long. Germline V gives CDR1 SNHLY, CDR2 FYNNEI. Trimming took off 6 bases at V and 3 bases at J, with 11 bases between the two ends. CDR3 region: CASSLQDYYGYTF. As DNA, the CDR3 is TGTGCCAGCAGCTTGCAGGATTACTATGGCTACACCTTC.

The chain uses TRBV5-1 and TRBJ2-2; D uncertain. The CDR3 contains 13 residues. Germline V CDR1 and CDR2: SGHRS, YFSETQ. The V end lost 4 bases, the J end lost 6 bases, and 10 bases lay between the germline ends. CDR3 in amino acids: CASSQRVAGELFF. The CDR3 bases are TGCGCCAGCAGCCAACGGGTAGCCGGGGAGCTGTTTTTT.

The chain joins TRBV5-1 to TRBJ1-6; 8 bases are a match to TRBD1. The V segment lost 0 bases and the J segment 6 bases; nucleotides outside the gene matches: 11. The V gene's germline CDR1 is SGHRS and CDR2 YFSETQ. This CDR3 is 18 amino acids long. CDR3 sequence: CASSLADRVNSPNSPLHF. Written as DNA, the CDR3 is TGCGCCAGCAGCTTGGCGGACAGGGTCAATTCCCCTAATTCACCCCTCCACTTT. The full variable domain, with the rest looked up from reference TRBV5-1 and TRBJ1-6, is KAGVTQTPRYLIKTRGQQVTLSCSPISGHRSVSWYQQTPGQGLQFLFEYFSETQRNKGNFPGRFSGRQFSNSRSEMNVSTLELGDSALYLCASSLADRVNSPNSPLHFGNGTRLTVT.

This clone was recorded only once. The chain recombines TRBV19 with TRBJ2-1; TRBD1 agrees at 7 bases. Trimming took 6 bases from V and 0 from J; bases not matched to a gene: 8. Germline V lookup: CDR1 LNHDA, CDR2 SQIVND (reference sequence). The CDR3 runs to 16 residues. CDR3 in amino acids: CASSLTGSPSYNEQFF. The CDR3 DNA reads as TGTGCCAGTAGCCTGACAGGGAGCCCCTCCTACAATGAGCAGTTCTTC.

V is TRBV4-1 and J is TRBJ1-5, with D maybe TRBD1 (6 bases). CDR1 and CDR2 from the germline V gene are MGHRA and YSYEKL. The CDR3 consists of 16 residues. V was pared by 4 bases and J by 2 bases, with 15 bases between. CDR3 in amino acids: CASSRGQPGGNQPQHF. The CDR3 nucleotides are TGCGCCAGCAGCCGAGGACAGCCCGGTGGCAATCAGCCCCAGCATTTT.

The rearrangement joins TRBV11-3 to TRBJ2-7, with 7 bases that match TRBD2. The CDR3 is 15 amino acids. Germline-derived CDR1 and CDR2 are SGHNT and YENEEA. J lost 3 bases, V lost 1 base, and 6 bases had no gene match. CDR3 amino acids: CASSLGSGEGYEQYF. CDR3 sequence (DNA): TGTGCCAGCAGCTTAGGAAGCGGGGAGGGCTACGAGCAGTACTTC.

The V gene is TRBV19, the J gene TRBJ2-2, with 10 positions matching TRBD2. The CDR3 runs 16 residues. The germline gives CDR1 LNHDA, CDR2 SQIVND (reference sequence). The junction had 10 bases not matched to a gene; V was cut back by 5 bases and J by 7 bases. The CDR3 region is CASSDSGGASVGELFF. CDR3 nucleotides: TGTGCCAGTAGTGACAGCGGGGGGGCCTCGGTCGGGGAGCTGTTTTTT.

The chain uses TRBV11-2 and TRBJ2-7; D call uncertain. The CDR3 runs to 14 residues. The germline V gene has CDR1 SGHAT and CDR2 FQNNGV. The V end was cut by 4 bases, the J end by 1 base, with 11 bases between. CDR3 DNA: TGTGCCAGCAGCTCAGCCGACAAGTCCTACGAGCAGTACTTC. Protein sequence: CASSSADKSYEQYF.

The chain has TRBV11-2 and TRBJ2-1, with D unclear. Deletions cut 0 bases from V and 14 bases from J, with 8 bases between. The CDR3 has 11 residues. Germline V gives CDR1 SGHAT, CDR2 FQNNGV. DNA for the CDR3: TGTGCCAGCAGCTTAGATGAGGAAGAGTTCTTC. Amino acids: CASSLDEEEFF.

The gene calls are TRBV15 and TRBJ2-1; D is unresolved. CDR1 is LNHNV, CDR2 YYDKDF, per germline (reference sequence). This CDR3 has 12 residues. Trimming took 0 bases from V and 11 from J, leaving 8 bases between them. The CDR3 sequence: CATSREAQKQFF. As DNA, the CDR3 is TGTGCCACCAGCAGAGAAGCGCAAAAGCAGTTCTTC.

This rearrangement joins TRBV5-3 to TRBJ1-4; TRBD1 might be the D (5 bases). TRBV5-3 belongs to the ORF category, with a function that is uncertain. CDR3 length: 14 residues. The V end lost 4 bases, the J end lost 0 bases, and 7 bases lay between the germline ends. The CDR3: CARSRRATNEKLFF. Written as DNA, the CDR3 is TGTGCCAGAAGCCGCAGGGCAACTAATGAAAAACTGTTTTTT.

The rearrangement links TRBV6-4 to TRBJ2-1; D perhaps matches TRBD1 (8 bases). The V end was cut by 4 bases, the J end by 8 bases, with 15 bases between. The germline gives CDR1 MRHNA, CDR2 SNTAGT. The CDR3 has 14 residues. The CDR3 is CASSVTGGGYEQFF. The DNA for the CDR3 is TGTGCCAGCAGTGTAACAGGGGGGGGGTATGAGCAGTTCTTC.

The chain is built from TRBV5-1 and TRBJ2-5, with TRBD2 as a possible D gene (5 bases). CDR1 and CDR2 from the germline V gene are SGHRS and YFSETQ. Trimming left V 0 bases short and J 9 bases short, with 9 bases between. This CDR3 has 12 amino acids. The CDR3 reads CASSLDLAPQYF. The DNA for the CDR3 is TGCGCCAGCAGCTTGGATCTAGCTCCCCAGTACTTC.

The rearrangement links TRBV15 to TRBJ2-5; D is possibly TRBD1 (6 bases). Germline V lookup: CDR1 LNHNV, CDR2 YYDKDF (reference sequence). V was cut by 0 bases and J by 4 bases, with 9 bases left in between. CDR3 length: 14 amino acids. Here the CDR3 reads CATSRDRGGETQYF. The CDR3 bases are TGTGCCACCAGCAGAGATAGAGGGGGAGAGACCCAGTACTTC.

The chain links TRBV11-2 to TRBJ1-2, with a possible D match to TRBD1 (6 bases). V gave up 5 bases and J gave up 3 bases, with 19 bases separating them. The CDR3 is made up of 16 amino acids. CDR1 and CDR2 from the germline V gene are SGHAT and FQNNGV. CDR3 bases: TGTGCCAGCAGCCCCCCCCGGGACAAGCGGTACTATGGCTACACCTTC. As protein: CASSPPRDKRYYGYTF.

This clone was recorded only once. The V call is TRBV19, the J call TRBJ2-1, with D possibly TRBD1 on 5 matching bases. V was trimmed by 5 bases and J by 16 bases, leaving 15 bases between them. CDR1 LNHDA and CDR2 SQIVND come from the germline V gene (reference sequence). This CDR3 comprises 11 residues. Here the CDR3 DNA reads TGTGCCAGTAGTGATGGCAGGGCGCGATTCTTC. Its protein product is CASSDGRARFF.

The CDR3, as DNA: TGTGCCAGCAGCCCTCAGGGGCCCCTTGGCTACACCTTC. Protein sequence: CASSPQGPLGYTF. This chain connects TRBV7-3 to TRBJ1-2, with D possibly being TRBD1 (6 bases). The CDR3 contains 13 residues. Germline V lookup: CDR1 SGHTA, CDR2 FQGTGA. The V gene lost 5 bases and the J gene lost 7 bases, with 14 bases spanning the gap.

V is TRBV27 and J is TRBJ1-5, with TRBD1 as a possible D gene (6 bases). The CDR3 totals 14 residues. Germline lookup yields CDR1 MNHEY and CDR2 SMNVEV (reference sequence). Trimming pared 5 bases from V and 1 base from J, leaving 9 bases between. The CDR3 sequence is CASSHQGSNQPQHF. CDR3 DNA sequence: TGTGCCAGCAGTCATCAGGGGAGCAATCAGCCCCAGCATTTT.

The gene calls are TRBV21-1 and TRBJ2-1; TRBD1 reflects the table's D call only, with no check against the DNA. TRBV21-1 is given as a pseudogene. This CDR3 contains 16 residues. In nucleotides, the CDR3 is TGTGCCAGCAGCAATCAGGGAGTGCAGGGGGCAAATGAGCAGTTCTTC. Its protein is CASSNQGVQGANEQFF.

The rearrangement links TRBV10-3 to TRBJ2-1; 10 nucleotides line up with TRBD1. CDR1 is ENHRY and CDR2 is SYGVKD in the germline V gene. The CDR3 runs to 13 residues. J was trimmed by 8 bases and V by 8 bases; bases with no gene match: 6. CDR3 sequence (DNA): TGTGCCATCGACAGGGGGCAACCCTATGAGCAGTTCTTC. As protein: CAIDRGQPYEQFF.